These 12 T cell receptor beta chains share one sample of origin, sequenced in a study of T-cell reconstitution after alpha-beta-depleted transplantation in children. Unique molecular identifiers were built into the TCRbeta library. TCRdb recomputed calls from the PCR reads with MiXCR, one row per CDR3 protein. The data hold 480,000 or so distinct CDR3 sequences, with about 10% observed a single time. Sequencing was performed on PBMCs, taken before TCRalphabeta/CD19-depleted stem cell transplant. The source of these receptors is a child under 10 years old with inherited bone marrow failure, due to receive a stem cell transplant.

This clonotype was observed many times. V gene TRBV7-8 combines with J gene TRBJ2-3; 11 nucleotides align to TRBD2. The CDR3 length is 15 residues. Germline CDR1 is SGHVS and CDR2 is FQNEAQ. V was clipped by 5 bases and J by 3 bases; unmatched bases: 4. CDR3 in amino acids: CASSVLAGETDTQYF. The CDR3 DNA sequence: TGTGCCAGCAGCGTACTAGCGGGAGAGACAGATACGCAGTATTTT.

This clonotype showed up many times. This sequence joins TRBV5-1 and TRBJ1-2; D remains ambiguous. V was shortened by 5 bases and J by 2 bases, with 10 bases between the two germline ends. Germline V lookup: CDR1 SGHRS, CDR2 YFSETQ. The CDR3 totals 13 residues. CDR3 sequence (DNA): TGCGCCAGCAGTACGGACTGGAACTATGGCTACACCTTC. Translating gives CASSTDWNYGYTF.

The DNA for the CDR3 is TGTGCCAGTAGTCCCGGGACAGGGTTCAAGGAGCAGTACTTC. The encoded protein is CASSPGTGFKEQYF. The V gene is TRBV19, the J gene TRBJ2-7; TRBD1 aligns across 9 bases. J lost 7 bases, V lost 5 bases, and 9 bases had no gene match. Looked up from germline, CDR1 is LNHDA and CDR2 is SQIVND (reference sequence). This CDR3 spans 14 amino acids.

This clonotype was found many times. The V gene is TRBV20-1, the J gene TRBJ2-4, with 8 bases matching TRBD2. There are 17 residues in the CDR3. J gave up 1 base and V 0 bases, and 8 bases lay outside the gene matches. Germline values: CDR1 DFQATT, CDR2 SNEGSKA (reference sequence). CDR3 protein: CSARDPGGRRAKNIQYF. The CDR3 nucleotides are TGCAGTGCTAGAGATCCGGGGGGGCGTAGGGCCAAAAACATTCAGTACTTC.

This clonotype appeared many times. The gene calls are TRBV20-1 and TRBJ1-5; no definite D call. CDR1 is DFQATT and CDR2 is SNEGSKA in the germline V gene (reference sequence). The V gene lost 4 bases and the J gene lost 1 base, with 8 bases spanning the gap. CDR3 length equals 13 residues. The CDR3 is CSATFKSNQPQHF. The CDR3 DNA follows: TGCAGTGCTACTTTTAAAAGCAATCAGCCCCAGCATTTT.

The V and J genes are TRBV12-3 or TRBV12-4 and TRBJ1-2; D call uncertain. Trimming cost V 2 bases and J 4 bases, with 14 bases left between them. The CDR3 length is 15 residues. The CDR3 spells CASSLTAYSSYGYTF. The DNA for the CDR3 is TGTGCCAGCAGTTTAACAGCTTACTCCAGCTATGGCTACACCTTC.

The chain joins TRBV28 to TRBJ2-7; 7 bases map to TRBD2. Germline V CDR1 and CDR2: MDHEN, SYDVKM. This CDR3 is built from 14 residues. The junction had 8 bases not matched to a gene; V was cut back by 3 bases and J by 6 bases. Here the CDR3 reads CASSFLWEGAEQYF. CDR3 nucleotide sequence: TGTGCCAGCAGTTTTCTGTGGGAGGGCGCCGAGCAGTACTTC.

The sample holds a few counts of this clonotype. The junction does not match germline at one end; this may be a read error. This sequence joins TRBV7-7 and TRBJ2-5; possibly TRBD1 or TRBD2 for D (5 bases each). Germline V gene data show CDR1 as SSHAT and CDR2 as FNYEAQ (reference sequence). This CDR3 spans 14 amino acids. The CDR3 loop is CASSPGTPRETQYF. In nucleotides, the CDR3 is TGTGCTAGCAGCCCCGGGACGCCGCGCGAGACCCAGTACTTC.

This clonotype was seen at least ten times. The rearrangement uses TRBV29-1 and TRBJ2-4; D is possibly TRBD1 (6 bases). Germline V gene sequence: CDR1 SQVTM, CDR2 ANQGSEA. The CDR3 has 14 residues. The V gene lost 0 bases and the J gene lost 3 bases, with 9 bases spanning the gap. Here the CDR3 reads CSVEDGGHKNIQYF. CDR3 DNA: TGCAGCGTTGAAGATGGGGGACACAAAAACATTCAGTACTTC.

This clonotype was found many times. The chain carries TRBV6-5 and TRBJ2-3; 10 bases line up with TRBD2. V was clipped by 1 base and J by 2 bases; unmatched bases: 6. This CDR3 spans 17 amino acids. Germline lookup yields CDR1 MNHEY and CDR2 SVGAGI. CDR3 sequence: CASSYLSSGRHTDTQYF. CDR3 bases: TGTGCCAGCAGTTACTTGTCTAGCGGGAGACACACAGATACGCAGTATTTT.

This clonotype was seen at least ten times. The CDR3 is CASSWPSDRSPRPNTGELFF. CDR3 sequence (DNA): TGCGCCAGCAGCTGGCCTTCGGACAGGTCGCCCCGACCGAACACCGGGGAGCTGTTTTTT. The rearrangement joins TRBV5-1 to TRBJ2-2; 7 nucleotides agree with TRBD1. Trimming removed 3 bases from V and 0 bases from J; junction bases left unmatched: 17. CDR1 is SGHRS, CDR2 YFSETQ, per germline. This CDR3 comprises 20 residues. Combining the CDR3 with reference TRBV5-1 and TRBJ2-2 gives the whole variable domain KAGVTQTPRYLIKTRGQQVTLSCSPISGHRSVSWYQQTPGQGLQFLFEYFSETQRNKGNFPGRFSGRQFSNSRSEMNVSTLELGDSALYLCASSWPSDRSPRPNTGELFFGEGSRLTVL.

The chain combines TRBV27 with TRBJ2-7, with 10 bases that match TRBD1. CDR1 is MNHEY and CDR2 is SMNVEV in the germline V gene (reference sequence). V lost 5 bases, J lost 0 bases, and 7 bases stayed unmatched. The CDR3 covers 16 residues. CDR3 sequence: CASSRQGARSSYEQYF. CDR3 in DNA: TGTGCCAGCAGTCGACAGGGGGCTCGGAGCTCCTACGAGCAGTACTTC.